This T cell receptor beta chain was found in a study of Ad26.COV2.S vaccination and SARS-CoV-2 variants (dated by TCRdb to the early 2020s). In the study overall: Vaccine-arm donors came from COV1001, a multicentre, randomized, double-blind, placebo-controlled phase I-IIa trial of Ad26.COV2.S in healthy adults. Ad26.COV2.S was administered intramuscularly at 5 x 10^10 or 1 x 10^11 viral particles, either as a single shot or as two shots given 56 days apart. The specificity and breadth of SARS-CoV-2-reactive T cell receptors after Ad26.COV2.S vaccination were assessed by TCRbeta repertoire sequencing. A total of 32 samples were included in the TCR-sequenced set, comprising around 19 Ad26.COV2.S vaccine recipients, 5 placebo recipients and 8 SARS-CoV-2 convalescent individuals. Participants in the trial were split at random into five groups of five each, receiving low-dose or high-dose Ad26.COV2.S once or twice, or else placebo on both occasions. Investigators did not know the trial group allocation while performing experiments and assessing outcomes. What the authors observed across the whole study: Compared with placebo recipients, Ad26.COV2.S recipients showed higher spike-specific TCR breadth (P = 0.0014). The authors noted that total T cell responses may have been underestimated by the TCR breadth and depth analyses. After vaccination, substantial breadth of spike-specific CD8+ and CD4+ T cell responses was reported. The study lacked the statistical power to compare responses across vaccine doses or regimens. Vaccine and placebo recipients had similar non-spike TCR breadth, a finding consistent with the vaccine containing only spike.

Comment on this clone: Which antigen it targets is not known. No base-level quality is on record; no much larger clone is a single base apart.

Per the germline V gene, SGHRS is the CDR1 and YFSETQ is the CDR2. A distance of 10 bases separates the germline ends of V and J, which lose 2 bases and 2 bases respectively. The CDR3 contains 14 residues, cysteine and phenylalanine counted. The DNA shown is the 42-base CDR3, in frame from base 1. Per the publication, the treatment or condition label means: 15 to 20 received Ad26.COV2.S at low or high dose, single or two shots; several received placebo; per-sample allocation not given. For vaccine and placebo recipients, repertoires were sequenced using samples collected on day 63 after the first injection. Between 29 July and 7 August 2020, Cohort 1b enrolled some 25 adults aged 18-55 years at one site in Boston, USA. As a vaccine, Ad26.COV2.S was a replication-incompetent adenovirus type 26 vector that expressed a prefusion-stabilized SARS-CoV-2 spike protein derived from the original Wuhan strain.

The immunoSEQ Assay was the method used to sequence TCRbeta CDR3 regions. After extraction, genomic DNA underwent amplification by bias-controlled multiplex PCR, followed by high-throughput sequencing. The authors' pipeline ran thus. To quantify the absolute abundance of every unique TCRbeta CDR3 region, sequences were collapsed and filtered. Usable DNA was measured by amplifying reference genes present in all nucleated cells, and TCRbeta template counts were normalized to that usable DNA to estimate T cell fraction. Repertoire TCRs were annotated as SARS-CoV-2-specific by exact matching of V gene, CDR3 amino acid sequence and J gene to a known reactive TCR set. MIRA supplied the reference SARS-CoV-2 TCR set, which was filtered for enrichment in COVID-19-positive ImmuneCODE repertoires so that public or cross-reactive TCRs were removed. Based on the MIRA antigens, annotated TCRs were further analysed at the level of specific ORF or position within ORF. Depth was the summed frequency of annotated unique rearrangements, while breadth was defined as annotated unique rearrangements over total unique productive rearrangements. TCR breadth was compared between groups using two-sided Wilcoxon rank-sum tests. The immuneACCESS repertoire file appears here via TCRdb, limited to in-frame rearrangements. These files lack a portion of the clones; in checked studies, under half of the deficit traces to unresolved V genes, and the cause of the others is not known. Clone size and the V and J calls come from that table; the DNA yielded D and trimming. The sample includes 300,000 to 400,000 clones, with roughly 80% observed a single time. Jointly, the top ten make up 2% to 2.5% of the sample.

The chain couples TRBV5-1 to TRBJ2-5; no D gene is confidently identified. Sequenced material: peripheral blood, taken in a trial of Ad26.COV2.S vaccine versus placebo. The source is a person between 18 and 65 years old who received the Ad26.COV2.S COVID-19 vaccine or a placebo. The CDR3 region has the sequence CASSFVLGQETQYF. In nucleotides, the sequence is TGCGCCAGCAGCTTTGTATTGGGGCAAGAGACCCAGTACTTC.